A selection of T cell receptor beta chains follows, all from one sample in a study of CD8+CD57+ T cells in acquired aplastic anemia. TCRdb called the reads again in MiXCR, with one record for every CDR3 protein. The data show around 150,000 distinct CDR3 sequences, with 40% to 60% seen just once and about 30% held by the top ten. The specimen sequenced was sorted CD4+, CD8+, or CD8+CD57+ T cells (not recorded which) from PBMCs. The receptor set was obtained from a human donor with aplastic anemia. The CDR3 runs from the conserved cysteine through the conserved F or W. Each record gives: clone size, D gene, J gene, V gene, CDR3 protein, CDR3 DNA. The D gene is left open where the match is weak. Some rows mark clone size as missing; the rest say once, few, many or name a class of expanded clone.

>few|TRBD1|TRBJ1-5|TRBV24-1
CATRNHRGGRQPQHF
TGTGCCACCAGGAACCACAGGGGTGGCCGTCAGCCCCAGCATTTT
>few|.|TRBJ1-2|TRBV7-8
CASSLPTRGAPYGYTF
TGTGCCAGCAGCCTGCCCACGAGGGGCGCACCCTATGGCTACACCTTC
>.|TRBD2|TRBJ2-1|TRBV6-1
CASSKTGTSGGSEQFF
TGTGCCAGCAGTAAAACCGGGACTAGCGGAGGTAGTGAGCAGTTCTTC
>many|TRBD1|TRBJ1-1|TRBV6-1
CASGTVGNTEAFF
TGTGCCAGTGGGACAGTGGGGAACACTGAAGCTTTCTTT
>many|TRBD1|TRBJ1-5|TRBV20-1
CSASTGAGNQPQHF
TGCAGTGCTAGTACAGGGGCGGGCAATCAGCCCCAGCATTTT
>.|TRBD1|TRBJ2-3|TRBV5-1
CASSLMGQGTDTQYF
TGCGCCAGCAGCCTAATGGGACAGGGCACAGATACGCAGTATTTT
>.|.|TRBJ2-6|TRBV2
CASSQTSGANVLTF
TGCGCCAGCAGTCAAACCTCTGGGGCCAACGTCCTGACTTTC
>many|.|TRBJ1-2|TRBV14
CASSLGHVYGYTF
TGTGCCAGCAGCCTCGGACATGTCTATGGCTACACCTTC
>once|.|TRBJ2-5|TRBV24-1
CATSDPSSHETQYF
TGTGCCACCAGTGACCCGAGTTCTCATGAGACCCAGTACTTC
>many|.|TRBJ2-7|TRBV6-1
CASSVQGGFDEQYF
TGTGCCAGCAGTGTCCAGGGGGGTTTCGACGAGCAGTACTTC
>many|TRBD2|TRBJ2-1|TRBV12-3/TRBV12-4
CASSLPSGRLDEQFF
TGTGCCAGCAGTTTGCCTAGCGGGAGACTCGATGAGCAGTTCTTC
>.|.|TRBJ2-3|TRBV24-1
CATSDFPRADTQYF
TGTGCCACCAGTGATTTTCCGAGGGCAGATACGCAGTATTTT
>.|.|TRBJ2-7|TRBV20-1
CSAPGATAYEQYF
TGCAGTGCTCCCGGGGCAACAGCCTACGAGCAGTACTTC
>.|.|TRBJ2-1|TRBV30
CAWSVGQGTYNEQFF
TGTGCCTGGAGTGTAGGGCAGGGAACCTACAATGAGCAGTTCTTC
>.|.|TRBJ1-2|TRBV20-1
CSAIWDTNYGYTF
TGCAGTGCTATTTGGGACACTAACTATGGCTACACCTTC
>.|TRBD1|TRBJ1-1|TRBV6-6
CASSYHDRGAEAFF
TGTGCCAGCAGTTACCATGACAGGGGCGCTGAAGCTTTCTTT
>many|TRBD1|TRBJ2-7|TRBV6-2/TRBV6-3
CASSTRQGTPYEQYF
TGTGCCAGCAGCACCCGACAGGGGACACCCTACGAGCAGTACTTC
>.|.|TRBJ1-4|TRBV24-1
CATSDPNEKLFF
TGTGCCACCAGTGACCCCAATGAAAAACTGTTTTTT
>.|TRBD2|TRBJ2-3|TRBV20-1
CSATDLAGWDVDTQYF
TGCAGTGCTACCGATCTAGCGGGGTGGGACGTAGATACGCAGTATTTT
>.|.|TRBJ1-2|TRBV19
CASNLRSMYGYTF
TGTGCCAGTAACCTCCGTTCTATGTATGGCTACACCTTC
>.|TRBD2|TRBJ2-7|TRBV10-2
CASSESVITGTSGSYEQYF
TGCGCCAGCAGTGAGTCGGTAATTACCGGGACTAGCGGGAGTTACGAGCAGTACTTC
>many|TRBD1|TRBJ2-7|TRBV6-1
CAHRGTGSYEQYF
TGTGCCCACCGAGGGACAGGGAGCTACGAGCAGTACTTC
>.|.|TRBJ1-2|TRBV13
CASSSQGDWGYTF
TGTGCCAGCAGCTCGCAGGGTGATTGGGGCTACACCTTC
>.|.|TRBJ2-2|TRBV11-2
CASSSPLVRAAGELFF
TGTGCCAGCAGCTCGCCCCTCGTCAGGGCCGCCGGGGAGCTGTTTTTT
>many|TRBD1|TRBJ2-7|TRBV5-1
CASRRDREYEQYF
TGCGCCAGCAGGCGGGACAGGGAGTACGAGCAGTACTTC
>.|.|TRBJ1-1|TRBV2
CASSEVGAGDTEAFF
TGTGCCAGCAGTGAAGTTGGGGCAGGGGACACTGAAGCTTTCTTT
>many|.|TRBJ1-2|TRBV9
CASSVNGANYGYTF
TGTGCCAGCAGCGTGAACGGGGCTAACTATGGCTACACCTTC
>many|.|TRBJ1-1|TRBV7-2
CASSPIIHTEAFF
TGTGCCAGCAGCCCGATTATACACACTGAAGCTTTCTTT
>.|.|TRBJ1-2|TRBV2
CASSGQRNYGYTF
TGTGCCAGCAGCGGACAGAGAAACTATGGCTACACCTTC
>.|.|TRBJ2-1|TRBV9
CASNVGGEDEQFF
TGTGCCAGCAACGTAGGAGGAGAGGATGAGCAGTTCTTC
>.|.|TRBJ2-5|TRBV7-9
CASTTLSSGETQYF
TGTGCCAGCACCACACTCTCCAGCGGGGAGACCCAGTACTTC
>.|.|TRBJ2-5|TRBV9
CASSVGPQGIQETQYF
TGTGCCAGCAGCGTAGGCCCTCAGGGGATCCAAGAGACCCAGTACTTC
>many|TRBD2|TRBJ2-5|TRBV4-1
CASSEIGLAGGKTQYF
TGCGCCAGCAGCGAAATAGGACTAGCGGGAGGGAAGACCCAGTACTTC